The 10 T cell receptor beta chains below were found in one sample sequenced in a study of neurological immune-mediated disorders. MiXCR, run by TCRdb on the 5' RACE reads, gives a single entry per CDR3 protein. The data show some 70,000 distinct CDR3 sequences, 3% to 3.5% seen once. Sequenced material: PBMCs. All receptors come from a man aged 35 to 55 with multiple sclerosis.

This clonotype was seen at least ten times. The CDR3 loop is CASSLLTWDSSYEQYF. CDR3 DNA sequence: TGTGCCAGCAGCCTACTAACCTGGGATTCCTCCTACGAGCAGTACTTC. The chain recombines TRBV7-2 with TRBJ2-7; D unclear. The CDR3 contains 16 residues. Looked up from germline, CDR1 is SGHTA and CDR2 is FQGNSA. Deletions cut 5 bases from V and 0 bases from J, with 17 bases between.

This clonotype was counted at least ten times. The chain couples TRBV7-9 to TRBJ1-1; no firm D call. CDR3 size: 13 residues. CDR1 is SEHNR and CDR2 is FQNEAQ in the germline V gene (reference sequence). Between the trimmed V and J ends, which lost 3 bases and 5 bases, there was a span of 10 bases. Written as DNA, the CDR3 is TGTGCCAGCAGCTTTATGTTGGGTACTGAAGCTTTCTTT. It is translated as CASSFMLGTEAFF.

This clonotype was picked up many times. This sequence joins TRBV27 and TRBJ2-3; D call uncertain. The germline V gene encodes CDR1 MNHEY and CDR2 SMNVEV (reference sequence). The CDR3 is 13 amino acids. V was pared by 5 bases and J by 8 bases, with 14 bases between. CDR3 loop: CASSRARPGTQYF. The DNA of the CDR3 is TGTGCCAGCAGTCGTGCCCGCCCGGGTACGCAGTATTTT.

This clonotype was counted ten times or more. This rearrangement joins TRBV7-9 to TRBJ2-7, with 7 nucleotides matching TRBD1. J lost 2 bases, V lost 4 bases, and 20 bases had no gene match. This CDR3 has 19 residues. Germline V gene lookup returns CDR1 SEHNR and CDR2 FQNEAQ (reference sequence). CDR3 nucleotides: TGTGCCAGCAGCTCAGCCACCTTCCCCGGGACAGCGGACCCCTACGAGCAGTACTTC. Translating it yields CASSSATFPGTADPYEQYF.

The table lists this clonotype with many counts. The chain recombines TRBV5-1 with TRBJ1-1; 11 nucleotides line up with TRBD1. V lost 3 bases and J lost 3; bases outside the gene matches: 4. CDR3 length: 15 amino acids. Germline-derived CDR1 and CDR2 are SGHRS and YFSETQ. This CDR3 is CASSSRTGGHTEAFF. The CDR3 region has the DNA TGCGCCAGCAGCTCAAGGACAGGGGGCCACACTGAAGCTTTCTTT.

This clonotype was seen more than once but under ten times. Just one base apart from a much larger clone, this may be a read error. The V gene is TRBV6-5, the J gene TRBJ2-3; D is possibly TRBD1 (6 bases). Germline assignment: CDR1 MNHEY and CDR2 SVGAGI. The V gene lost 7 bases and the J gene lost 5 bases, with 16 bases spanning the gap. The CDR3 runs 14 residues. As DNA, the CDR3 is TGTGCCAGCAACCGGGGAAAGGGGGTAGATACGCAGTATTTT. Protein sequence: CASNRGKGVDTQYF.

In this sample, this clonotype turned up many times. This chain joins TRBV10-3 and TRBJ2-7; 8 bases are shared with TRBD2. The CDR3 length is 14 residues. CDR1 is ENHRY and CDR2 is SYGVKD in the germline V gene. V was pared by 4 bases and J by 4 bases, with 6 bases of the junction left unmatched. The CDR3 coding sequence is TGTGCCATCAGTGTGCAGCGGGAGTTATACGAGCAGTACTTC. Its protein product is CAISVQRELYEQYF.

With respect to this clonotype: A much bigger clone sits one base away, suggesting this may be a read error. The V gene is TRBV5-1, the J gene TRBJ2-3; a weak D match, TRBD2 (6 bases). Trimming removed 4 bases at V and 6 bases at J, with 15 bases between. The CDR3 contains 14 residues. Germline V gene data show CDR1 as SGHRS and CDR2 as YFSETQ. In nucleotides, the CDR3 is TGCGCCAGCAGCCCGGGGGATCACGGGGATACGCAGTATTTT. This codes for CASSPGDHGDTQYF.

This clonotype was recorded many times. CDR3 sequence reads: CASSLGESKNIQYF. CDR3 nucleotides: TGCGCCAGCAGCTTGGGGGAGTCTAAAAACATTCAGTACTTC. The chain carries TRBV5-1 and TRBJ2-4, with D perhaps TRBD2 (5 bases). The V gene's germline CDR1 is SGHRS and CDR2 YFSETQ. V lost 0 bases and J 4 bases, leaving 8 bases between the germline ends. CDR3 size: 14 residues.

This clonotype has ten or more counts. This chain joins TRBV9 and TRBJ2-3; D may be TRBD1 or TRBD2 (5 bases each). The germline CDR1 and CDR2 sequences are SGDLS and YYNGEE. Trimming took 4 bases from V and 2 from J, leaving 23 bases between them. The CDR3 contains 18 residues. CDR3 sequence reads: CASSRSTGASASTDTQYF. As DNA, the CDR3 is TGTGCCAGCAGCAGGAGCACCGGGGCGTCCGCCTCCACAGATACGCAGTATTTT.